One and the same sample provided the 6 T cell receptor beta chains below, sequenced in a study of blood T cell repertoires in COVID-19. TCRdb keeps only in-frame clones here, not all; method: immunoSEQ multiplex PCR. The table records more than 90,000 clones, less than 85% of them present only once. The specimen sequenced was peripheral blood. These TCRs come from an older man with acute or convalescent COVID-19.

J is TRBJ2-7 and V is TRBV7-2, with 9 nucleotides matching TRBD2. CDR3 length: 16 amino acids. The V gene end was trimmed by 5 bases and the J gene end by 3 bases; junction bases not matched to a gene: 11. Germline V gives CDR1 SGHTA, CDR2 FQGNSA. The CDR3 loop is CASSTLSGRWGYEQYF. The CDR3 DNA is TGTGCCAGCAGCACCCTTAGCGGGAGATGGGGCTACGAGCAGTACTTC.

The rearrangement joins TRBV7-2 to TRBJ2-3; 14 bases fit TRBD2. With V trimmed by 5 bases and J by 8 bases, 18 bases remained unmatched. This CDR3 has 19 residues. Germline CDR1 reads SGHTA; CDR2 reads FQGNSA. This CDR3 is CASSPNSGLAGVGRGTQYF. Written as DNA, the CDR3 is TGTGCCAGCAGCCCGAACTCGGGACTAGCGGGAGTAGGGAGGGGTACGCAGTATTTT.

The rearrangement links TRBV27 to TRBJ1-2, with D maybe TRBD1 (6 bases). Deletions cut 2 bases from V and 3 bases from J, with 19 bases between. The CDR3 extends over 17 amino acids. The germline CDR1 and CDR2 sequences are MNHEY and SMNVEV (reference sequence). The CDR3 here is CASSLGPGGRLDYGYTF. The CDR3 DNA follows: TGTGCCAGCAGTTTAGGGCCCGGGGGGCGCCTTGACTATGGCTACACCTTC.

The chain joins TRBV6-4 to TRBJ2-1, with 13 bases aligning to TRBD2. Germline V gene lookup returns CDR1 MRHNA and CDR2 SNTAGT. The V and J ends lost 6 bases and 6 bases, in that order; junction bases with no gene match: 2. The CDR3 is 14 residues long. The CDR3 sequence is CASRLAGGFNEQFF. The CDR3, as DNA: TGTGCCAGCAGACTAGCGGGAGGGTTCAATGAGCAGTTCTTC.

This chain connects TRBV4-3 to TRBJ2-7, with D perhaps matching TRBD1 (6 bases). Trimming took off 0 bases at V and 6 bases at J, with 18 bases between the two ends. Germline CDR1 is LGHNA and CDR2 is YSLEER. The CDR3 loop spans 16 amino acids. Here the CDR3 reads CASSQDSAGEFGEQYF. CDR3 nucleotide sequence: TGCGCCAGCAGCCAAGATTCGGCAGGGGAATTCGGCGAGCAGTACTTC.

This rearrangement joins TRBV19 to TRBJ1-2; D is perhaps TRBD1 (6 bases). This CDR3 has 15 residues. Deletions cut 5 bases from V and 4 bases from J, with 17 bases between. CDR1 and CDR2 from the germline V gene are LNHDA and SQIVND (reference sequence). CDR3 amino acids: CASSFRTARSYGYTF. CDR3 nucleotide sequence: TGTGCCAGTAGTTTCCGGACAGCTCGGTCCTATGGCTACACCTTC.